In its sample, the clone carrying this TCR beta chain was seen many times. Using a J-beta primer mix together with a sample-barcoded 5' primer, a second PCR was run for roughly 6 to 11 cycles. Each cDNA molecule was tagged by a template-switch adaptor that had 12 random nucleotides. From the 5' RACE reads, TCRdb called clonotypes with MiXCR, one entry per CDR3 protein. The sample includes some 1 million distinct CDR3 sequences, under 55% seen only once; the top ten take under 20%. Losses at the gene ends were 4 bases for V and 1 base for J; bases not matched to a gene: 6. This CDR3 comprises 15 residues. The germline V gene has CDR1 SGHRS and CDR2 YFSETQ. The source of the sample is a study of blood T cells in healthy people across ages. The study drew donors from healthy Caucasian individuals in Russia aged about 6 to 95.

This receptor was obtained from a woman aged 55-69 years in good health. Material for sequencing was blood. The chain links TRBV5-1 to TRBJ2-3, with TRBD2 matching 7 bases. The CDR3 DNA reads TGCGCCAGCAGCCCCAGCGGGATTCGCACAGATACGCAGTATTTT. Amino acids: CASSPSGIRTDTQYF.